The present entry profiles one TCR beta chain with its context. The target antigen is unknown. The protocol was immunoSEQ multiplex PCR, while the TCRdb copy is restricted to in-frame clones and leaves out a portion. Among about 150,000 clones listed, about nine tenths were seen once. The sample belongs to a study of T cell responses to AZD1222 COVID-19 vaccine. The study, taken as a whole, reports: Just a handful of people given AZD1222 tested seropositive at baseline. The donor group comprised mostly white British people and more females; the analysis possibly underestimated clonal diversity.

The TCR was taken from an adult who received the AZD1222 COVID-19 vaccine. The source material was peripheral blood, sampled 28 days after the second AZD1222 dose.

The CDR3 reads CASSLTRLVNEQYF. DNA for the CDR3: TGTGCCAGCAGCTTAACTCGACTAGTTAACGAGCAGTACTTC. The rearrangement uses TRBV7-2 and TRBJ2-7, with a tentative D call TRBD2 (6 bases). V was cut by 2 bases and J by 5 bases, with 13 bases left in between. Germline V gene lookup returns CDR1 SGHTA and CDR2 FQGNSA. This CDR3 region has 14 residues.